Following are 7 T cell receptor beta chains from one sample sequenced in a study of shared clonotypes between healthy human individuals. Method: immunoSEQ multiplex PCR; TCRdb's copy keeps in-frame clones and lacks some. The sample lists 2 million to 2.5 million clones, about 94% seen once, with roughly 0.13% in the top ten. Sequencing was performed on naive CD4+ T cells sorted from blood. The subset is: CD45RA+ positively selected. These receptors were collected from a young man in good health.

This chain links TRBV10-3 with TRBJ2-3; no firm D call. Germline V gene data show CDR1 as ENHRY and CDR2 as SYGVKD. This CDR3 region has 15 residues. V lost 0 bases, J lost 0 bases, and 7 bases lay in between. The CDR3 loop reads CAISESPDSTDTQYF. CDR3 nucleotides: TGTGCCATCAGTGAGTCGCCGGATAGCACAGATACGCAGTATTTT.

The CDR3 spells CASSPEGSNYGYTF. In DNA, the CDR3 is TGCGCCAGCAGCCCAGAGGGTTCTAACTATGGCTACACCTTC. The V gene is TRBV5-1, the J gene TRBJ1-2, with no clear D. CDR1 and CDR2 (germline): SGHRS, YFSETQ. Between the trimmed V and J ends, which lost 4 bases and 0 bases, there was a span of 10 bases. The CDR3 is 14 residues long.

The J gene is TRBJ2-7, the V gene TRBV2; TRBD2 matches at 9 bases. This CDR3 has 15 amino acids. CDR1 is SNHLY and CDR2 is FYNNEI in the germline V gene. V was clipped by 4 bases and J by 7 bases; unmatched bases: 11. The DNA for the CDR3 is TGTGCCAGCAGTGTGATTTTAGCGGGAGCGGGTGAGCAGTACTTC. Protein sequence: CASSVILAGAGEQYF. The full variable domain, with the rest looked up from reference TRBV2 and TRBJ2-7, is EPEVTQTPSHQVTQMGQEVILRCVPISNHLYFYWYRQILGQKVEFLVSFYNNEISEKSEIFDDQFSVERPDGSNFTLKIRSTKLEDSAMYFCASSVILAGAGEQYFGPGTRLTVT.

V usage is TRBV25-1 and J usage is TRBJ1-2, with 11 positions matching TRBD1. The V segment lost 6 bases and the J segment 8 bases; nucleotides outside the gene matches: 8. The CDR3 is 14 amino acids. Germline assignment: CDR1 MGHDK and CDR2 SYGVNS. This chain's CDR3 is CASSGQGAIRGYTF. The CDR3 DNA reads TGTGCCAGCAGCGGACAGGGGGCCATAAGGGGCTACACCTTC.

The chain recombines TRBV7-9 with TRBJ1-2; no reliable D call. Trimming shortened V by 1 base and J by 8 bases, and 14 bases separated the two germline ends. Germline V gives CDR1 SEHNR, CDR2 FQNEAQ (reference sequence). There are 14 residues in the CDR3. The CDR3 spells CASSLVQDLIGYTF. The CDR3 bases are TGTGCCAGCAGCTTAGTTCAGGACTTGATAGGCTACACCTTC.

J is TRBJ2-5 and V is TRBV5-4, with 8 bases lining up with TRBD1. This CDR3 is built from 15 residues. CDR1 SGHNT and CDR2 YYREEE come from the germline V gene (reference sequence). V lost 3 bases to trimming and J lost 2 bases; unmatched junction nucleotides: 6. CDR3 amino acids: CASSSGQGWQETQYF. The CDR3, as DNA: TGTGCCAGCAGCTCCGGACAGGGATGGCAAGAGACCCAGTACTTC.

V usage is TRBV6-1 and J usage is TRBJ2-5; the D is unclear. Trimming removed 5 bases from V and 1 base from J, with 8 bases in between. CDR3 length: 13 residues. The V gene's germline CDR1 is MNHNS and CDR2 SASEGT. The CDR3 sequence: CASSITRQETQYF. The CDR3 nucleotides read TGTGCCAGCAGTATTACACGCCAAGAGACCCAGTACTTC.